A single sample gave rise to the 18 T cell receptor beta chains below, sequenced in a study of T cells in localized non-small cell lung cancer. Sequenced by immunoSEQ multiplex PCR; TCRdb stores in-frame clones only, minus some. The profile covers about 78,000 clones, with 84% appearing a single time and roughly 3% taken by the ten largest. The sample here was peripheral blood, taken before any cancer treatment. Source of these receptors: a man aged 40 to 70 with stage I lung adenocarcinoma.

This clone was detected only a few times. The chain combines TRBV6-6 with TRBJ1-5; possible D gene TRBD1, 5 bases. This CDR3 contains 14 residues. The V end lost 0 bases, the J end lost 2 bases, and 5 bases lay between the germline ends. The V gene's germline CDR1 is MNHNY and CDR2 SVGAGI (reference sequence). The CDR3 loop is CASSYSTGNQPQHF. The CDR3 region has the DNA TGTGCCAGCAGTTACTCGACAGGCAATCAGCCCCAGCATTTT.

This clone was seen a single time. The chain couples TRBV6-6 to TRBJ1-3; 7 bases agree with TRBD1. V lost 5 bases and J lost 0; bases outside the gene matches: 7. CDR1 and CDR2 from the germline V gene are MNHNY and SVGAGI (reference sequence). The CDR3 extends over 16 amino acids. The CDR3 sequence is CASSPWDSSSGNTIYF. The CDR3, as DNA: TGTGCCAGCAGTCCCTGGGACAGCAGCTCTGGAAACACCATATATTTT.

The chain links TRBV7-3 to TRBJ2-7; D gene uncertain. Between the trimmed V and J ends, which lost 2 bases and 2 bases, there was a span of 10 bases. The germline V gene has CDR1 SGHTA and CDR2 FQGTGA. The CDR3 loop spans 14 amino acids. CDR3: CASSLEKGTYEQYF. The CDR3 DNA sequence: TGTGCCAGCAGCTTAGAAAAGGGTACCTACGAGCAGTACTTC.

The chain joins TRBV28 to TRBJ2-7, with 11 positions matching TRBD2. Germline lookup yields CDR1 MDHEN and CDR2 SYDVKM. This CDR3 has 15 residues. After removal of 7 bases from V and 7 bases from J, the junction contained 12 bases not matched to a gene. DNA for the CDR3: TGTGCCAGCAATAACTTAGCGGGAGGGCCGAGAGAGCAGTACTTC. It translates to CASNNLAGGPREQYF.

The V call is TRBV28, the J call TRBJ2-1; 7 bases are shared with TRBD2. CDR1 is MDHEN and CDR2 is SYDVKM in the germline V gene. The CDR3 covers 15 residues. The ends lost 3 bases at V and 7 bases at J; junction bases unmatched: 9. The CDR3, as DNA: TGTGCCAGCAGTTTCGCGGGGACCGGGAGGAATGAGCAGTTCTTC. Its protein is CASSFAGTGRNEQFF.

V is TRBV5-3 and J is TRBJ1-1, with D perhaps matching TRBD1 (6 bases). TRBV5-3 is an ORF, and what it does is uncertain. Trimming took 4 bases from V and 4 from J, leaving 23 bases between them. This CDR3 spans 17 amino acids. The CDR3: CARSSGRGRQASTEAFF. The CDR3 DNA reads TGTGCCAGAAGCAGTGGTAGGGGCAGACAGGCGAGCACTGAAGCTTTCTTT.

This chain links TRBV7-3 with TRBJ2-1; no definite D call. This CDR3 has 14 residues. Germline CDR1 is SGHTA and CDR2 is FQGTGA. Trimming removed 1 base at V and 0 bases at J, with 4 bases between. The CDR3 region is CASSLRSSYNEQFF. Written as DNA, the CDR3 is TGTGCCAGCAGCTTAAGAAGCTCCTACAATGAGCAGTTCTTC.

The chain has TRBV29-1 and TRBJ1-3; perhaps TRBD1 as D (5 bases). Trimming stripped 3 bases from V and 4 bases from J, with 13 bases between. There are 14 residues in the CDR3. Germline CDR1 SQVTM, CDR2 ANQGSEA. The CDR3 DNA reads TGCAGCGTTGAGGGGCGCTATGGGGGAAACACCATATATTTT. It is translated as CSVEGRYGGNTIYF.

J is TRBJ2-1 and V is TRBV7-8; possible D gene TRBD1, 6 bases. V was clipped by 4 bases and J by 5 bases, with 18 bases between them. The CDR3 length is 16 residues. Germline CDR1 is SGHVS and CDR2 is FQNEAQ. CDR3 sequence reads: CASSSRGHQPNNEQFF. CDR3 coding DNA: TGTGCCAGCAGCTCGAGGGGACATCAACCTAACAATGAGCAGTTCTTC.

The count of this clone is one. The gene calls are TRBV2 and TRBJ1-1; no clear D gene. V lost 5 bases and J lost 1, with 17 bases in between. This CDR3 spans 16 amino acids. Germline CDR1 SNHLY, CDR2 FYNNEI. The CDR3 bases are TGTGCCAGCAGTCCGGAGACACTAAAAACGAACACTGAAGCTTTCTTT. Protein: CASSPETLKTNTEAFF.

The V and J genes are TRBV5-1 and TRBJ2-1; D perhaps matches TRBD1 (5 bases). This CDR3 is 15 amino acids long. Trimming removed 4 bases at V and 8 bases at J, with 19 bases between. CDR1 and CDR2 (germline): SGHRS, YFSETQ. The DNA of the CDR3 is TGCGCCAGCAGCCCCCGGGCCTCAGGGAACGATGAGCAGTTCTTC. It specifies CASSPRASGNDEQFF.

This clone was counted once. The V and J genes are TRBV5-4 and TRBJ1-6, with TRBD1 identical over 7 bases. The germline gives CDR1 SGHNT, CDR2 YYREEE (reference sequence). V shed 4 bases and J 7 bases; nucleotides not matched to a gene: 5. The CDR3 loop spans 14 amino acids. The CDR3 DNA sequence: TGTGCCAGCAGCCAAGGGGGCGTGAATTCACCCCTCCACTTT. The encoded protein is CASSQGGVNSPLHF.

This chain connects TRBV7-9 to TRBJ2-2; 8 bases match TRBD2. This CDR3 region has 16 residues. The V and J ends lost 6 bases and 0 bases, in that order; junction bases with no gene match: 6. Germline assignment: CDR1 SEHNR and CDR2 FQNEAQ (reference sequence). CDR3 bases: TGTGCCAGCAGAACGCTAGCGGGTACGAACACCGGGGAGCTGTTTTTT. Its translation: CASRTLAGTNTGELFF.

The chain uses TRBV7-9 and TRBJ2-2; D possibly corresponds to TRBD1 (6 bases). Germline lookup yields CDR1 SEHNR and CDR2 FQNEAQ (reference sequence). V was trimmed by 4 bases and J by 0 bases, leaving 15 bases between them. This CDR3 comprises 17 residues. CDR3 bases: TGTGCCAGCAGCTCCCCACCGGGACATTCGAACACCGGGGAGCTGTTTTTT. Protein: CASSSPPGHSNTGELFF.

The J gene is TRBJ2-7, the V gene TRBV5-5; D possibly corresponds to TRBD1 (6 bases). The V gene's germline CDR1 is SGHKS and CDR2 YYEKEE (reference sequence). CDR3 size: 12 residues. V was shortened by 0 bases and J by 6 bases, with 7 bases between the two germline ends. CDR3 loop: CASSLGRGEQYF. The CDR3, as DNA: TGTGCCAGCAGCTTGGGCAGGGGCGAGCAGTACTTC.

The chain has TRBV2 and TRBJ1-1; unclear D gene. Per germline, CDR1 SNHLY and CDR2 FYNNEI. With 7 bases removed from V and 1 base from J, the gap between germline ends came to 10 bases. This CDR3 region has 13 residues. CDR3 residues: CASMRSQNTEAFF. DNA for the CDR3: TGTGCCAGCATGAGAAGCCAGAACACTGAAGCTTTCTTT.

This clone was counted a single time. CDR3 in amino acids: CSVSNGGEQYF. In nucleotides, the CDR3 is TGCAGCGTGAGTAACGGGGGCGAGCAGTACTTC. The gene calls are TRBV29-1 and TRBJ2-7; D is perhaps TRBD2 (6 bases). The ends were cut back, 6 bases at V and 6 bases at J, with 12 bases in the middle. Germline V gene lookup returns CDR1 SQVTM and CDR2 ANQGSEA. This CDR3 is built from 11 residues.

This chain connects TRBV19 to TRBJ2-5; D unclear. Between the trimmed V and J ends, which lost 2 bases and 2 bases, there was a span of 9 bases. The CDR3 runs to 14 residues. The germline gives CDR1 LNHDA, CDR2 SQIVND (reference sequence). This chain's CDR3 is CASSILGAQETQYF. The CDR3 DNA is TGTGCCAGTAGTATATTAGGTGCACAAGAGACCCAGTACTTC. Drawing the rest from reference TRBV19 and TRBJ2-5, the complete variable domain is DGGITQSPKYLFRKEGQNVTLSCEQNLNHDAMYWYRQDPGQGLRLIYYSQIVNDFQKGDIAEGYSVSREKKESFPLTVTSAQKNPTAFYLCASSILGAQETQYFGPGTRLLVL.